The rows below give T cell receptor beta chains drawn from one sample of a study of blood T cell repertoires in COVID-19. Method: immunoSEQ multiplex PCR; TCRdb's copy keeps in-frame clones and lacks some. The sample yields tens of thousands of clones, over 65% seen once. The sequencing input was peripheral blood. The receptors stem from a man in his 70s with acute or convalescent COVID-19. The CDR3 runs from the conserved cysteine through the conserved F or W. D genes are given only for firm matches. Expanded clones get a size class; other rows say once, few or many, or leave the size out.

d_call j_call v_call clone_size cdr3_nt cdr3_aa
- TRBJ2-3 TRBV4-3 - TGCGCCAGCAGCCAAGATGCTAGAGATAAGCAGTATTTT CASSQDARDKQYF
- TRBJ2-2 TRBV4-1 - TGCGCCAGCAGCCAAATAGGGGCTGCGAACACCGGGGAGCTGTTTTTT CASSQIGAANTGELFF
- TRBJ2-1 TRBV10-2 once TGCGCCAGCAGTGACAACAGGGCCTCCTACAATGAGCAGTTCTTC CASSDNRASYNEQFF
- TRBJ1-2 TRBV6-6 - TGTGCCAGCAGAGCGGGGGGGAATGGCTACACCTTC CASRAGGNGYTF
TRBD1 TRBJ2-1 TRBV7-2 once TGTGCCAGCAGGGCACCGGGACAGGGAAGGGGCGAGCAGTTCTTC CASRAPGQGRGEQFF
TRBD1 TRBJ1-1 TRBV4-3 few TGCGCCAGCAGCCAACCGAACAGGGGGCGGAAAACTGAAGCTTTCTTT CASSQPNRGRKTEAFF
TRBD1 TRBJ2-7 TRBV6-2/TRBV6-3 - TGTGCCAGCAGTACCGGGACAGGGTGGGACTACGAGCAGTACTTC CASSTGTGWDYEQYF
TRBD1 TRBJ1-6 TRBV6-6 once TGTGCCAGCAGTTACCGGGACAGGGGAAATTCACCCCTCCACTTT CASSYRDRGNSPLHF
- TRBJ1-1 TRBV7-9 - TGTGCCAGCAGCTTAGGGGCCGGGGAGGACACTGAAGCTTTCTTT CASSLGAGEDTEAFF
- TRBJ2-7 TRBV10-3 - TGTGCCATCAGTGAGTCGTCAGGGGTTAGCTACGAGCAGTACTTC CAISESSGVSYEQYF
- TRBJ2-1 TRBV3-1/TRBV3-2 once TGTGCCAGCAGCCCCCCCGGGAGCTACTACAATGAGCAGTTCTTC CASSPPGSYYNEQFF
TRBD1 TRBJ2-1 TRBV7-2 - TGTGCCAGCAGCACCGATCCGACAGGGCGGCCCGCCTACAATGAGCAGTTCTTC CASSTDPTGRPAYNEQFF
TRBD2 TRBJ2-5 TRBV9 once TGTGCCAGCAGCCCCCTCTCTAGCGGGGGAGTGCTTGGGGGAGAGACCCAGTACTTC CASSPLSSGGVLGGETQYF
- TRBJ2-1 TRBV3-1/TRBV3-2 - TGTGCCAGCAGCAAAGCTCGGGGTCGAAGTCATGAGCAGTTCTTC CASSKARGRSHEQFF
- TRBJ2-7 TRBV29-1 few TGCAGCGTTGAAAACAGCTACGAGCAGTACTTC CSVENSYEQYF
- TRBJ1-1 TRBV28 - TGTGCCAGCAGTTTCCGTAACACTGAAGCTTTCTTT CASSFRNTEAFF
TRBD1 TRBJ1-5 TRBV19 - TGTGCCAGTAGTATTGGACAGGCGGGGTATCAGCCCCAGCATTTT CASSIGQAGYQPQHF
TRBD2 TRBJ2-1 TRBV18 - TGTGCCAGCTCACCTCTCGCGCGGGCGACTAGCGGCAATGAGCAGTTCTTC CASSPLARATSGNEQFF
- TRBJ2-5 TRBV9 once TGTGCCAGCAGCCTAAACGGACGGACAAATCAAGAGACCCAGTACTTC CASSLNGRTNQETQYF
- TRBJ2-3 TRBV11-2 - TGTGCCAGCAGCCTACGGACAAGCACAGATACGCAGTATTTT CASSLRTSTDTQYF
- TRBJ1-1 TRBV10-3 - TGTGCCATCAGTGCCCTTGGGGGGTTGGGCACTGAAGCTTTCTTT CAISALGGLGTEAFF
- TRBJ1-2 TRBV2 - TGTGCCAGCAGTGAAGGGGGAGTGGTCTATGGCTACACCTTC CASSEGGVVYGYTF
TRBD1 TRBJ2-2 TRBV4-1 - TGCGCCAGCAGCCAAGTACAGGGGGCGCCGTTCGGTGAGCTGTTTTTT CASSQVQGAPFGELFF
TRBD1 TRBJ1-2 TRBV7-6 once TGTGCCAGCAGCTTACGACAGGGGGCCAGTGACTATGGCTACACCTTC CASSLRQGASDYGYTF
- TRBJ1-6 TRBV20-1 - TGCAGTGCTAGTCGCCAGAGGGCGCTGAGTAATTCACCCCTCCACTTT CSASRQRALSNSPLHF
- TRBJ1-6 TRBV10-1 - TGCGCCAGCAGTGAGTCACAGGATTCACCCCTCCACTTT CASSESQDSPLHF
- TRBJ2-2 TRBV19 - TGTGCCAGTAGTAACAGTAGGCTAACCGGGGAGCTGTTTTTT CASSNSRLTGELFF
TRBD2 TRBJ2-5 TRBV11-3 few TGTGCCAGCAGCTTAAGCGGGGGGCAAGAGACCCAGTACTTC CASSLSGGQETQYF
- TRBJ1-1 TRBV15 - TGTGCCACCAGCTCCCGCCTGACGGGTGAAGCTTTCTTT CATSSRLTGEAFF
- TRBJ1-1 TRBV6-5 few TGTGCCAGCAGCGCGGCAGGGTACCCTGAAGCTTTCTTT CASSAAGYPEAFF
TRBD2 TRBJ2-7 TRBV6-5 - TGTGCCAGCAGCTCCAGCGGGAGGAGGGCCGAGCAGTACTTC CASSSSGRRAEQYF
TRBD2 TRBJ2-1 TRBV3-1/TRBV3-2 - TGTGCCAGCAGCCAAGGACTAGCTCTAAATGAGCAGTTCTTC CASSQGLALNEQFF
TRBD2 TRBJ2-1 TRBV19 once TGTGCCAGTAGTACAGCAGACAGTTGGGGTTGGGGAGGGAAGAGCTCCTACAATGAGCAGTTCTTC CASSTADSWGWGGKSSYNEQFF
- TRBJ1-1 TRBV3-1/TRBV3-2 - TGTGCCAGCAGGGCTCAGTATTTACCTGAAGCTTTCTTT CASRAQYLPEAFF
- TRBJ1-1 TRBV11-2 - TGTGCCAGCACCACAGGGAGTTTAGGGGGCACTGAAGCTTTCTTT CASTTGSLGGTEAFF
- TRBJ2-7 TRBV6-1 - TGTGCCAGCAGTTTTTCTGAGACAGTCAACGAGCAGTACTTC CASSFSETVNEQYF
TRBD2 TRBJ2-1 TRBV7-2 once TGTGCCAGCAGCTTAGAATCATGGGGTGGCGGGAGAGGAAATGAGCAGTTCTTC CASSLESWGGGRGNEQFF
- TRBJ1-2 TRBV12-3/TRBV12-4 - TGTGCCAGCAGTTCAGGGTATGGCTACACCTTC CASSSGYGYTF
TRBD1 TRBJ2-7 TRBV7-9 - TGTGCCAGCAGGCCGGGACAGGTGGGCGAGCAGTACTTC CASRPGQVGEQYF
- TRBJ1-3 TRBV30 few TGTGCCTGGACCAAAGACAGGATCTCTGGAAACACCATATATTTT CAWTKDRISGNTIYF
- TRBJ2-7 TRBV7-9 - TGTGCCAGCAGCTTAGACAGCTCCTACGAGCAGTACTTC CASSLDSSYEQYF
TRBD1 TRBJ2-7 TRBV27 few TGTGCCAGCAGTTCGGGACAGGGAAAAACTCTTAGTTTGGATTACGAGCAGTACTTC CASSSGQGKTLSLDYEQYF
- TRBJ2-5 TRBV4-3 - TGCGCCAGCAGCCAAGGACCCGACAGCCAAGAGACCCAGTACTTC CASSQGPDSQETQYF
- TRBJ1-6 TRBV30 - TGTGCCTGGAACAGAAGGGAGAGCTCCTATAATTCACCCCTCCACTTT CAWNRRESSYNSPLHF
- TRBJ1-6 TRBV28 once TGTGCCAGCAGAAAGGGAGCTGGGAATTCACCCCTCCACTTT CASRKGAGNSPLHF
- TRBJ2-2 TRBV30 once TGTGCCTGGGACGGACTTACGAACACCGGGGAGCTGTTTTTT CAWDGLTNTGELFF
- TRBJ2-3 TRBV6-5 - TGTGCCAGCAGTACGCCGGGAATCACAGATACGCAGTATTTT CASSTPGITDTQYF
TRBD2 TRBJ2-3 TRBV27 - TGTGCCAGCAGTATTAGCGGGATCACAGATACGCAGTATTTT CASSISGITDTQYF
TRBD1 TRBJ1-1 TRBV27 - TGTGCCAGCAGTCTACAGGGACAGCCCAAAAACACTGAAGCTTTCTTT CASSLQGQPKNTEAFF
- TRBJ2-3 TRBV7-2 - TGTGCCAGCACCCCCCGGGGGGCAACTAGCACAGATACGCAGTATTTT CASTPRGATSTDTQYF
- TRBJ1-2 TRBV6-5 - TGTGCCAGCAGTTTGACAGGACATGGCTACACCTTC CASSLTGHGYTF
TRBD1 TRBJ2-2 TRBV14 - TGTGCCAGCAGCCCCCTACAGGGGCCGAACACCGGGGAGCTGTTTTTT CASSPLQGPNTGELFF
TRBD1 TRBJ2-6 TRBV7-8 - TGTGCCAGCAGCCCGGACAGGAACTCTGGGGCCAACGTCCTGACTTTC CASSPDRNSGANVLTF
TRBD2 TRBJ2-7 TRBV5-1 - TGCGCCAGCAGCGGGTGGACTAGCTCAGGGTACGAGCAGTACTTC CASSGWTSSGYEQYF
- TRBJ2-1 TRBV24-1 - TGTGCCACCAGCCACGGTGGGGGCCCGGACCAGTTCTTC CATSHGGGPDQFF